Following are 27 T cell receptor beta chains from one sample sequenced in a study of OX40 agonist ivuxolimab in advanced cancers. This table comes from immunoSEQ multiplex PCR, and its TCRdb copy is limited to in-frame clones, with some not included. The data contain approximately 77,000 clones, about 80% of them singletons. Source: CD4+ or CD8+ T cells sorted from blood, taken in a trial of the OX40 agonist ivuxolimab. These receptors were collected from an adult with an advanced solid tumor such as melanoma, head and neck, liver or kidney cancer.

V is TRBV28 and J is TRBJ2-2, with 14 bases aligning to TRBD2. The CDR3 contains 16 residues. From germline, CDR1 is MDHEN and CDR2 SYDVKM. Unmatched junction bases numbered 5, after V lost 6 bases and J lost 5 bases. The CDR3 protein is CASRPGTSGRTGELFF. CDR3 in DNA: TGTGCCAGCAGACCCGGGACTAGCGGGAGAACCGGGGAGCTGTTTTTT.

Written as DNA, the CDR3 is TGTGCCAGCTCCTTCAGAGGGACAGCGGACTTATCCTACGAGCAGTACTTC. This translates into CASSFRGTADLSYEQYF. V gene TRBV5-8 combines with J gene TRBJ2-7; 7 nucleotides align to TRBD1. CDR3 length: 17 residues. Germline values: CDR1 SGHTS, CDR2 YDEGEE. J was trimmed by 1 base and V by 7 bases; bases with no gene match: 17.

This sequence joins TRBV5-5 and TRBJ1-1; D not resolved. Trimming removed 4 bases from V and 5 bases from J, with 21 bases in between. Per the germline V gene, CDR1 is SGHKS and CDR2 is YYEKEE (reference sequence). CDR3 length equals 16 residues. The CDR3 nucleotides are TGTGCCAGCAGCCGGGGAATTGATAGGGTGCGGACTGAAGCTTTCTTT. This translates into CASSRGIDRVRTEAFF.

The chain recombines TRBV9 with TRBJ2-6, with TRBD1 matching over 10 bases. After removal of 6 bases from V and 19 bases from J, the junction contained 22 bases not matched to a gene. This CDR3 spans 16 amino acids. Looked up from germline, CDR1 is SGDLS and CDR2 is YYNGEE. The CDR3: CASKECRDRGPLVITF. CDR3 DNA: TGTGCCAGCAAGGAATGCCGGGACAGGGGCCCTTTGGTTATAACTTTC.

This clone was detected only once. This chain joins TRBV2 and TRBJ2-1; 9 bases match TRBD2. Germline assignment: CDR1 SNHLY and CDR2 FYNNEI. V gave up 7 bases and J gave up 5 bases; unmatched junction bases: 15. The length of the CDR3 is 17 residues. The CDR3 protein is CASNYRMVRLADNEQFF. DNA of the CDR3: TGTGCCAGCAATTATCGGATGGTGAGACTAGCGGACAATGAGCAGTTCTTC.

This clone is a singleton in its sample. The V and J genes are TRBV7-2 and TRBJ2-7; D uncertain. Germline V gives CDR1 SGHTA, CDR2 FQGNSA. V was pared by 2 bases and J by 6 bases, with 20 bases between. The CDR3 contains 16 residues. The CDR3 sequence: CASSLIRSHTIGEQYF. In DNA form, the CDR3 reads TGTGCCAGCAGCTTAATCCGATCCCACACTATCGGCGAGCAGTACTTC. The entire variable domain, with the rest obtained from reference TRBV7-2 and TRBJ2-7, is as follows: GAGVSQSPSNKVTEKGKDVELRCDPISGHTALYWYRQSLGQGLEFLIYFQGNSAPDKSGLPSDRFSAERTGGSVSTLTIQRTQQEDSAVYLCASSLIRSHTIGEQYFGPGTRLTVT.

The V gene is TRBV10-3, the J gene TRBJ2-7, with TRBD1 matching over 9 bases. The V gene's germline CDR1 is ENHRY and CDR2 SYGVKD. Germline trimming cut 6 bases from V and 6 bases from J; bases unmatched to any gene: 6. The CDR3 consists of 13 residues. This CDR3 is CAISRGTGLEQYF. The CDR3 bases are TGTGCCATCAGCCGAGGGACAGGGCTCGAGCAGTACTTC.

The chain uses TRBV28 and TRBJ1-4, with D unresolved. The CDR3 loop spans 16 amino acids. Germline lookup yields CDR1 MDHEN and CDR2 SYDVKM. V was shortened by 1 base and J by 8 bases, with 17 bases between the two germline ends. Here the CDR3 reads CASSLSIREVGEKLFF. The CDR3 DNA follows: TGTGCCAGCAGTTTATCTATTAGGGAGGTTGGGGAAAAACTGTTTTTT.

The chain carries TRBV6-6 and TRBJ2-1, with 8 bases matching TRBD2. V shed 6 bases and J 0 bases; nucleotides not matched to a gene: 4. The CDR3 is made up of 15 amino acids. CDR1 and CDR2 from the germline V gene are MNHNY and SVGAGI (reference sequence). CDR3 DNA sequence: TGTGCCAGCAGCTACGGGGGGGGCTCCTACAATGAGCAGTTCTTC. Its translation: CASSYGGGSYNEQFF.

The rearrangement links TRBV10-1 to TRBJ2-1; TRBD1 aligns across 7 bases. The CDR3 extends over 16 amino acids. Trimming took 0 bases from V and 4 from J; bases not matched to a gene: 6. Germline CDR1 is WNHNN and CDR2 is SYGVQD (reference sequence). CDR3 amino acids: CASSESRDREYNEQFF. In nucleotides, the CDR3 is TGCGCCAGCAGTGAGTCGAGAGACAGGGAGTACAATGAGCAGTTCTTC.

This chain uses TRBV18 with TRBJ2-7; a weak D match, TRBD1 (5 bases). The V gene lost 4 bases and the J gene lost 6 bases, with 16 bases spanning the gap. Germline CDR1 KGHSH, CDR2 LQKENI. The CDR3 is 14 amino acids. The CDR3: CASSRSGSVPEQYF. In nucleotides, the CDR3 is TGTGCCAGCTCACGGTCAGGGTCGGTTCCCGAGCAGTACTTC.

The chain employs TRBV4-2 and TRBJ2-7; 7 bases are shared with TRBD1. V lost 1 base, J lost 4 bases, and 4 bases stayed unmatched. The CDR3 length is 14 residues. Germline V gene lookup returns CDR1 LGHNA and CDR2 YNFKEQ. CDR3 residues: CASSQGQGDYEQYF. CDR3 DNA sequence: TGTGCCAGCAGCCAAGGCCAGGGGGATTACGAGCAGTACTTC.

This chain joins TRBV9 and TRBJ1-2; D is ambiguous. Germline V gives CDR1 SGDLS, CDR2 YYNGEE. This CDR3 spans 13 amino acids. V was trimmed by 0 bases and J by 2 bases, leaving 5 bases between them. The CDR3 region has the DNA TGTGCCAGCAGCGTAGACGACAACTATGGCTACACCTTC. This gives the protein CASSVDDNYGYTF.

The chain uses TRBV9 and TRBJ2-2; TRBD1 matches at 7 bases. V was clipped by 0 bases and J by 5 bases; unmatched bases: 13. CDR3 length: 18 residues. Germline V gene sequence: CDR1 SGDLS, CDR2 YYNGEE. As DNA, the CDR3 is TGTGCCAGCAGCGTAGAAGCATATAGGGGGCTCGCTACCGGGGAGCTGTTTTTT. It translates to CASSVEAYRGLATGELFF. The entire variable domain, with the rest obtained from reference TRBV9 and TRBJ2-2, is as follows: DSGVTQTPKHLITATGQRVTLRCSPRSGDLSVYWYQQSLDQGLQFLIQYYNGEERAKGNILERFSAQQFPDLHSELNLSSLELGDSALYFCASSVEAYRGLATGELFFGEGSRLTVL.

This chain joins TRBV27 and TRBJ2-7; D is possibly TRBD1 (5 bases). The CDR3 has 15 amino acids. With 5 bases removed from V and 0 bases from J, the gap between germline ends came to 14 bases. Per germline, CDR1 MNHEY and CDR2 SMNVEV (reference sequence). The CDR3 protein is CASSPRQSRSYEQYF. The CDR3 DNA follows: TGTGCCAGCAGTCCGCGACAGAGCCGCTCCTACGAGCAGTACTTC.

Comments on this clone: Other DNA sequences in the sample encode the same CDR3. V gene TRBV7-2 combines with J gene TRBJ2-5; the match to TRBD2 covers 9 bases. Germline lookup yields CDR1 SGHTA and CDR2 FQGNSA. The junction had 14 bases not matched to a gene; V was cut back by 6 bases and J by 6 bases. The CDR3 contains 16 residues. Here the CDR3 DNA reads TGTGCCAGCAGTCTCCCTCCGGGACTAGCTTCGAAGACCCAGTACTTC. It is translated as CASSLPPGLASKTQYF.

This rearrangement joins TRBV15 to TRBJ1-6, with D tentatively TRBD1 (5 bases). The CDR3 sequence is 14 residues long. V was cut by 4 bases and J by 8 bases, with 12 bases left in between. CDR1 is LNHNV and CDR2 is YYDKDF in the germline V gene (reference sequence). CDR3 loop: CATSKQGLDSPLHF. Written as DNA, the CDR3 is TGTGCCACCAGCAAGCAGGGTCTAGATTCACCCCTCCACTTT.

The J gene is TRBJ1-1, the V gene TRBV5-6; D uncertain. The ends were cut back, 2 bases at V and 8 bases at J, with 16 bases in the middle. The CDR3 totals 14 residues. The V gene's germline CDR1 is SGHDT and CDR2 YYEEEE. The CDR3 region is CASSLSFGIVEAFF. The CDR3 DNA sequence: TGTGCCAGCAGCTTAAGCTTTGGGATTGTGGAAGCTTTCTTT.

The chain combines TRBV19 with TRBJ1-1; D uncertain. The CDR3 has 14 amino acids. The germline CDR1 and CDR2 sequences are LNHDA and SQIVND (reference sequence). Trimming cost V 6 bases and J 4 bases, with 15 bases left between them. CDR3 in DNA: TGTGCCAGTAGAACAAAAACAGAGGCCACTGAAGCTTTCTTT. Translating gives CASRTKTEATEAFF.

V is TRBV14 and J is TRBJ2-7, with D unclear. CDR1 is SGHDN and CDR2 is FVKESK in the germline V gene. The CDR3 is made up of 12 amino acids. V shed 2 bases and J shed 1 base, with 3 bases lying between them. The CDR3 reads CASSQSSYEQYF. The CDR3 region has the DNA TGTGCCAGCAGCCAATCATCCTACGAGCAGTACTTC.

This clone was seen more than once but under ten times. The rearrangement links TRBV7-9 to TRBJ1-5; D is unclear. The CDR3 consists of 12 residues. V was clipped by 10 bases and J by 5 bases, with 12 bases between them. Germline V gene lookup returns CDR1 SEHNR and CDR2 FQNEAQ (reference sequence). CDR3 in DNA: TGTGCCACCTCGACTTGGGATCAGCCCCAGCATTTT. Translation gives CATSTWDQPQHF.

The chain combines TRBV30 with TRBJ2-7; D not resolved. The CDR3 totals 14 residues. Trimming removed 4 bases from V and 3 bases from J, with 16 bases in between. CDR1 and CDR2 from the germline V gene are GTSNPN and SVGIG (reference sequence). CDR3 sequence: CAWNSPPRLYEQYF. The CDR3 DNA sequence: TGTGCCTGGAATTCACCACCCAGGCTCTACGAGCAGTACTTC. Combining the CDR3 with reference TRBV30 and TRBJ2-7 gives the whole variable domain SQTIHQWPATLVQPVGSPLSLECTVEGTSNPNLYWYRQAAGRGLQLLFYSVGIGQISSEVPQNLSASRPQDRQFILSSKKLLLSDSGFYLCAWNSPPRLYEQYFGPGTRLTVT.

This chain uses TRBV29-1 with TRBJ2-1; 14 bases line up with TRBD2. The CDR3 length is 17 residues. Germline assignment: CDR1 SQVTM and CDR2 ANQGSEA. The junction had 10 bases not matched to a gene; V was cut back by 5 bases and J by 4 bases. The CDR3 nucleotides are TGCAGCGTTACCCTTGGGACTAGCGGGAGTTCGTACAATGAGCAGTTCTTC. This encodes CSVTLGTSGSSYNEQFF.

The chain combines TRBV4-1 with TRBJ1-2, with a possible D match to TRBD1 (5 bases). The CDR3 runs to 15 residues. V was cut by 2 bases and J by 5 bases, with 15 bases left in between. Germline V CDR1 and CDR2: MGHRA, YSYEKL. CDR3 DNA sequence: TGCGCCAGCAGCCAACAGGGACCCGGGCAGTATGGCTACACCTTC. This codes for CASSQQGPGQYGYTF.

This chain links TRBV5-1 with TRBJ1-5; D is possibly TRBD1 (5 bases). Germline CDR1 is SGHRS and CDR2 is YFSETQ. This CDR3 contains 16 residues. V lost 4 bases to trimming and J lost 1 base, with 15 bases between them. CDR3 sequence: CASSPGTGTSNQPQHF. The CDR3 nucleotides are TGCGCCAGCAGCCCCGGGACGGGGACGAGCAATCAGCCCCAGCATTTT. Based on the CDR3 plus reference TRBV5-1 and TRBJ1-5, the full variable domain is KAGVTQTPRYLIKTRGQQVTLSCSPISGHRSVSWYQQTPGQGLQFLFEYFSETQRNKGNFPGRFSGRQFSNSRSEMNVSTLELGDSALYLCASSPGTGTSNQPQHFGDGTRLSIL.

The chain carries TRBV28 and TRBJ1-5; D perhaps matches TRBD1 (5 bases). Germline V lookup: CDR1 MDHEN, CDR2 SYDVKM. There are 14 residues in the CDR3. The V end was cut by 2 bases, the J end by 7 bases, with 12 bases between. CDR3 protein: CASSLTGREQPQHF. The CDR3 bases are TGTGCCAGCAGTTTAACGGGCAGGGAGCAGCCCCAGCATTTT.

The chain joins TRBV9 to TRBJ2-3; D gene unclear. From germline, CDR1 is SGDLS and CDR2 YYNGEE. The V and J ends lost 0 bases and 2 bases respectively, with 7 bases between them. The CDR3 is 14 amino acids. CDR3 coding DNA: TGTGCCAGCAGCGTAGCAGGTCTCACAGATACGCAGTATTTT. It specifies CASSVAGLTDTQYF.